This T cell receptor beta chain was profiled in a study of shared clonotypes between healthy human individuals. As defined, naive CD8 cells were CD45RO-negative and positively selected for CCR7, with terminally differentiated effector memory CD45RA+ cells excluded. Germline CDR1 is MDHEN and CDR2 is SYDVKM. V was pared by 5 bases and J by 8 bases, with 16 bases of the junction left unmatched. The CDR3 runs 17 residues. Sequenced by immunoSEQ multiplex PCR; TCRdb stores in-frame clones only, minus some. The sample includes hundreds of thousands of clones, more than 85% of them seen just once. The chain employs TRBV28 and TRBJ2-1, with TRBD2 identical over 9 bases. The sequence was collected from a man aged 25 to 40 in good health. Material for sequencing was naive CD8+ T cells sorted from blood. In DNA, the CDR3 is TGTGCCAGCAGTCTAGAGGGGCTAGCGGGGAGTAGCGATGAGCAGTTCTTC. This codes for CASSLEGLAGSSDEQFF. Looking up the rest from reference TRBV28 and TRBJ2-1 gives the full variable domain: DVKVTQSSRYLVKRTGEKVFLECVQDMDHENMFWYRQDPGLGLRLIYFSYDVKMKEKGDIPEGYSVSREKKERFSLILESASTNQTSMYLCASSLEGLAGSSDEQFFGPGTRLTVL.